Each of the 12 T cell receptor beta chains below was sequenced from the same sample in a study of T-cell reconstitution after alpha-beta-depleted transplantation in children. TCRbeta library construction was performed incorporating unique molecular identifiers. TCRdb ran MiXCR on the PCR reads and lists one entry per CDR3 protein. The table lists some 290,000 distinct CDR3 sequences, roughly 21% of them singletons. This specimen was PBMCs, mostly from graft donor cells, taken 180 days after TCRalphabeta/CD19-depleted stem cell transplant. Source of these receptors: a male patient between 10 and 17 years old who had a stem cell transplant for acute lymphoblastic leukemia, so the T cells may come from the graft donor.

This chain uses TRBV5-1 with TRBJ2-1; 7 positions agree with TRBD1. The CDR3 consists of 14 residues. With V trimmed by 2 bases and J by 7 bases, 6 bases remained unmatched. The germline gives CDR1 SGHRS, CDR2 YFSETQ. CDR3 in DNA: TGCGCCAGCAGCTTTCTCCGACAGGGAAATGAGCAGTTCTTC. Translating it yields CASSFLRQGNEQFF. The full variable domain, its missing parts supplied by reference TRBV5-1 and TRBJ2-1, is KAGVTQTPRYLIKTRGQQVTLSCSPISGHRSVSWYQQTPGQGLQFLFEYFSETQRNKGNFPGRFSGRQFSNSRSEMNVSTLELGDSALYLCASSFLRQGNEQFFGPGTRLTVL.

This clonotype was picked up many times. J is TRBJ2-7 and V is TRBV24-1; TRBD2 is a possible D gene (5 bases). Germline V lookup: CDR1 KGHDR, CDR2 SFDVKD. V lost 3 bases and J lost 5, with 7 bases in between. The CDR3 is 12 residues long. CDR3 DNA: TGTGCCACCAGTGATATCGGGGACGAGCAGTACTTC. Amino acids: CATSDIGDEQYF.

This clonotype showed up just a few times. CDR3 sequence (DNA): TGTGCCAGCAGTTTGTGGACAGGTGTCAATGAGCAGTTCTTC. Amino acid sequence: CASSLWTGVNEQFF. The V call is TRBV27, the J call TRBJ2-1; TRBD1 agrees at 7 bases. V lost 3 bases to trimming and J lost 6 bases; unmatched junction nucleotides: 5. In germline, CDR1 is MNHEY, CDR2 SMNVEV (reference sequence). CDR3 length: 14 residues.

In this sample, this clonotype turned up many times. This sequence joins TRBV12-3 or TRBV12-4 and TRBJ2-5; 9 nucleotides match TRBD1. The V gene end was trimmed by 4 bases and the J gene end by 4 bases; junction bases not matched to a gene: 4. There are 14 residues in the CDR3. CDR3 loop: CASSSGQGTETQYF. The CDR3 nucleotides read TGTGCCAGCAGTTCCGGACAGGGGACAGAGACCCAGTACTTC.

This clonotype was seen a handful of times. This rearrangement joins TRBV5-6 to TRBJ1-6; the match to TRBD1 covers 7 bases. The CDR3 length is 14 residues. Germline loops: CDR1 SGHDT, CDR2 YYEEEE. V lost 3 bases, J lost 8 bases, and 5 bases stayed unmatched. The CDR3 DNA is TGTGCCAGCAGCTCTGAACAGGGGTATTCACCCCTCCACTTT. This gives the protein CASSSEQGYSPLHF. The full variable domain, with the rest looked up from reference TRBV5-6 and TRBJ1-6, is DAGVTQSPTHLIKTRGQQVTLRCSPKSGHDTVSWYQQALGQGPQFIFQYYEEEERQRGNFPDRFSGHQFPNYSSELNVNALLLGDSALYLCASSSEQGYSPLHFGNGTRLTVT.

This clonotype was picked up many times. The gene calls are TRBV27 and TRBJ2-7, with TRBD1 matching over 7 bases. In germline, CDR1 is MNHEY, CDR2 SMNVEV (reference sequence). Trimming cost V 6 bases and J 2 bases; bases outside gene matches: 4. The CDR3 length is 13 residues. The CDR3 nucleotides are TGTGCCAGCAGCCTTACAGGGGCCTACGAGCAGTACTTC. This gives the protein CASSLTGAYEQYF.

CDR3 sequence (DNA): TGCGCCAGCAGCCGAGCGACTCGGGAGGGGGGATACGAGCAGTACTTC. It specifies CASSRATREGGYEQYF. The rearrangement uses TRBV5-1 and TRBJ2-7, with TRBD2 matching 8 bases. The germline CDR1 and CDR2 sequences are SGHRS and YFSETQ. The J segment lost 4 bases and the V segment lost 4 bases, leaving 13 bases of the junction unmatched. The length of the CDR3 is 16 residues.

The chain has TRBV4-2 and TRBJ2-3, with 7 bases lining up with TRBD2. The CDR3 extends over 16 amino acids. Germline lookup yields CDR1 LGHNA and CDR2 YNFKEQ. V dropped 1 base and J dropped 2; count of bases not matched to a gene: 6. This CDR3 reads CASSQGGTINTDTQYF. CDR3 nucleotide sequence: TGTGCCAGCAGCCAAGGAGGGACTATAAACACAGATACGCAGTATTTT.

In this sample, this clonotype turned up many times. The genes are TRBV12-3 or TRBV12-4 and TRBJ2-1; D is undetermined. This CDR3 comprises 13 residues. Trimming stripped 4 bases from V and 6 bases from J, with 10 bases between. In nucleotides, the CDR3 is TGTGCCAGCAGTTATTACCGTGTCAATGAGCAGTTCTTC. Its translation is CASSYYRVNEQFF.

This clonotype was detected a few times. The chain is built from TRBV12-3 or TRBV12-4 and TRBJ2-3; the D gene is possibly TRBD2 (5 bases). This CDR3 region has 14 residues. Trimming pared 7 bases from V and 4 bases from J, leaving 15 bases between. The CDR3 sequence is CASTRGLGADTQYF. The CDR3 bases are TGTGCCAGCACCCGGGGTTTGGGAGCAGATACGCAGTATTTT.

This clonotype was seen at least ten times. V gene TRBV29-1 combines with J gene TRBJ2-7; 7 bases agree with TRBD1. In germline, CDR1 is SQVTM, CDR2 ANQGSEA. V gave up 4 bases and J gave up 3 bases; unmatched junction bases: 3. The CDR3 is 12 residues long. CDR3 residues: CSVGDRGYEQYF. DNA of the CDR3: TGCAGCGTTGGGGACAGAGGCTACGAGCAGTACTTC.

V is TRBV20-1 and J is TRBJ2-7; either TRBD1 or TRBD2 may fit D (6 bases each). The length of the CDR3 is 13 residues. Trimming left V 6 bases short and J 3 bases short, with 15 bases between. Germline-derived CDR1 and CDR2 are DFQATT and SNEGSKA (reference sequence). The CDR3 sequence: CSAGDGGYYEQYF. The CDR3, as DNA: TGCAGTGCGGGGGACGGGGGCTACTACGAGCAGTACTTC.